This TCR beta chain derives from a study of T cells in Graves' hyperthyroidism and ophthalmopathy (dated by TCRdb to between 2018 and 2021). Study-wide context: Peripheral blood was collected at initial diagnosis, before any treatment. A discovery cohort of about a hundred patients, 43 with Graves' ophthalmopathy and under 60 with stable Graves' hyperthyroidism, was used to find distinguishing TCR V-J signatures. Prospective prediction of ophthalmopathy was tested in an independent validation cohort consisting of 18 hyperthyroidism patients and approximately 16 patients who later progressed to ophthalmopathy. For training and testing, the 100 or so patients in the discovery cohort were randomly divided in a 7:3 ratio. Thyroid tissue and blood T-cell repertoires from about six Graves' hyperthyroidism patients were also compared in the study. After sampling, hyperthyroidism patients received methimazole starting at 30 mg daily, and ophthalmopathy patients received high-dose intravenous methylprednisolone. The paper describes TCR Vbeta CDR3 sequencing of some 130 peripheral blood samples, made up of about 41 ophthalmopathy patients, over 70 hyperthyroidism patients and approximately 17 progressor patients. Study-wide findings and limitations: In validation, the model predicted progression to ophthalmopathy a median of around 6.5 months before onset, with over 55% sensitivity and roughly 79% specificity. In cross-validation, a model built on a 13 V-J signature told ophthalmopathy apart from stable hyperthyroidism with about 90% sensitivity and around 81% specificity, and in testing the same model reached 80%/75%. Sample size was not statistically predetermined, and blinding of investigators to group allocation was not performed. Most expanded thyroid clonotypes (frequency above 0.001) were also detected in blood, suggesting blood repertoires may reflect thyroid immune responses.

There are a few counts of this clonotype. No antigen is known for it. The sample holds no much larger clone one base away, and base qualities are not on file. V has 0 bases trimmed and J has 2 bases trimmed; junction bases matching no gene number 4. Looking up the germline V gene yields CDR1 LGHNA and CDR2 YSLEER. Taken from cysteine to phenylalanine, the CDR3 has 17 residues. The retained sequence is limited to the CDR3, 51 bases, with the frame set at the first base. The TCR beta CDR3 regions were amplified from RNA transcripts. The TCR CDR3 was subjected to a first round of RT-PCR using the HTBI primer set and the Qiagen OneStep RT-PCR kit. The libraries were constructed in a second round of multiplex PCR and then size-selected and purified. Sequencing of the libraries was done on an Illumina HiSeq2000 using paired-end 100 bp reads. Per the authors' processing: Raw data were processed with SOAPnuke, discarding reads with adapters, uncalled bases, mean Phred below 15, or no exact constant-primer or identifier match. COPE v1.2.5 was used to merge the high-quality paired reads, and each unique nucleotide sequence was defined as a clonotype. MiTCR v1.1 was used to align clonotypes to the IMGT TRBV, TRBD and TRBJ reference segments. The analysis was restricted to V-J combinations with a frequency above 0.0001, which together covered 99% to 99.2% of the repertoires. The TCS score was defined as F50 (clonal expansion) divided by E x V (chaos), with BLOSUM62-based TCRdist calculated between CDR3 peptides within each V-J. Welch's t-statistics and random forest reduced 514 V-J features to 13, which were used in a naive Bayes classifier (R e1071). The raw public reads went through TCRdb reprocessing: fastp at Q25, MiXCR clone calling, in-frame beta chains kept. Rows matching on CDR3 protein sequence are summarized as one entry with the most common DNA and genes. For this entry, the V and J calls and clone size follow TCRdb and not the study's own pipeline. Across this sample there are about 260,000 distinct CDR3 sequences, with 16% seen only once. Jointly, the top ten make up around 30% of the sample.

Ophthalmopathy patients had moderately to severely active disease, with a Clinical Activity Score of 3 or more, a NOSPECS grade of 4 or more, and a disease duration of less than 3 months. The study excluded patients with uncontrolled infections, other autoimmune diseases, pregnancy or lactation. Diagnoses relied on clinical symptoms, serum thyroxine and TRAb, thyroid ultrasound and orbital computed tomography. PBMCs were isolated from roughly 10 ml of fresh peripheral blood by Ficoll-Paque density gradient centrifugation. Total RNA was extracted using Trizol reagent, and RNA quality was assessed on an Agilent 2100 Bioanalyzer.

Recombination linked TRBV4-3 to TRBJ2-1; TRBD2 fits 10 bases in the junction. The receptor comes from a woman aged 18-30 years with Graves' ophthalmopathy. Input material: blood. CDR3 region: CASSQDSSGRTYNEQFF. The DNA reads TGCGCCAGCAGCCAAGATTCTAGCGGGAGAACCTACAATGAGCAGTTCTTC.